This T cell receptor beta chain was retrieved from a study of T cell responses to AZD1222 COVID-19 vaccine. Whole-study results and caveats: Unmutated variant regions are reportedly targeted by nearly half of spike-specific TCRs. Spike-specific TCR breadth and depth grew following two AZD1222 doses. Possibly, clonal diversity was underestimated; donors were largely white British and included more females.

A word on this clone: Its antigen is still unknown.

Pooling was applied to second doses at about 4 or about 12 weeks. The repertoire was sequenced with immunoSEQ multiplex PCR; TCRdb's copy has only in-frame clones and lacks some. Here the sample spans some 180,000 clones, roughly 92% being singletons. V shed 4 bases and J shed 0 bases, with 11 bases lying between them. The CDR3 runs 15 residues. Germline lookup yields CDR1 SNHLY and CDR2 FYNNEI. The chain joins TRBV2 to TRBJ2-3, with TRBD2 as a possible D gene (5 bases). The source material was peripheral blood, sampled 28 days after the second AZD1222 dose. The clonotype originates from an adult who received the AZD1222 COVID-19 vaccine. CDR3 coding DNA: TGTGCCAGCAGTGTGGCCGGGGTTAGCACAGATACGCAGTATTTT. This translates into CASSVAGVSTDTQYF. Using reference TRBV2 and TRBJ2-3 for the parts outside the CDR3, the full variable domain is EPEVTQTPSHQVTQMGQEVILRCVPISNHLYFYWYRQILGQKVEFLVSFYNNEISEKSEIFDDQFSVERPDGSNFTLKIRSTKLEDSAMYFCASSVAGVSTDTQYFGPGTRLTVL.